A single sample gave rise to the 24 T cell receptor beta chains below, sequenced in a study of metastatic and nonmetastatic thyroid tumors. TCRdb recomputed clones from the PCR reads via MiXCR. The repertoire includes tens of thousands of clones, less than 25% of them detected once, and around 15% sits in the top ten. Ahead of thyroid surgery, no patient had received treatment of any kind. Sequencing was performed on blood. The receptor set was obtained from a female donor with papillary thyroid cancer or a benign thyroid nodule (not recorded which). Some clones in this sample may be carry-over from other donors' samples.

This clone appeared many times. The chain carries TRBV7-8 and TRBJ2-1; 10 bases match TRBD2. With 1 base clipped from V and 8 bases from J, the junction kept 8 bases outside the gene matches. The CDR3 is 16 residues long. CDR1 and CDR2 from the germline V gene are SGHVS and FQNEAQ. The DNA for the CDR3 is TGTGCCAGCAGCTTAGGTTGGGTAGCGGGAGGCCATGAGCAGTTCTTC. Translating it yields CASSLGWVAGGHEQFF.

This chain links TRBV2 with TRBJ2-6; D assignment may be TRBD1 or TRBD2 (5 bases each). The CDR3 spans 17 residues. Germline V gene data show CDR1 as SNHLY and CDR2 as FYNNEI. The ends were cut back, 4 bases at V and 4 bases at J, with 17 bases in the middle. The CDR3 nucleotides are TGTGCCAGCAGTGTAGGGGAGTCGATTTCCGGGGCCAACGTCCTGACTTTC. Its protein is CASSVGESISGANVLTF.

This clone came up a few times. The CDR3 region has the DNA TGTGCCAGCAGCAAGCGGACTAGCGGGAATAGCTACAATGAGCAGTTCTTC. It is translated as CASSKRTSGNSYNEQFF. The J gene is TRBJ2-1, the V gene TRBV6-1, with TRBD2 matching 12 bases. Germline V gene sequence: CDR1 MNHNS, CDR2 SASEGT. The CDR3 extends over 17 amino acids. J lost 3 bases, V lost 6 bases, and 9 bases had no gene match.

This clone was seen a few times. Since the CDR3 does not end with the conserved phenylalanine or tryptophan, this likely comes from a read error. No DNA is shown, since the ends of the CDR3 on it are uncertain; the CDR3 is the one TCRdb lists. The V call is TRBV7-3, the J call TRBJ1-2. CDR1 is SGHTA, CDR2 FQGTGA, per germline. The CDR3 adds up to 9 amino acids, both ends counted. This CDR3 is CASSSLQDN.

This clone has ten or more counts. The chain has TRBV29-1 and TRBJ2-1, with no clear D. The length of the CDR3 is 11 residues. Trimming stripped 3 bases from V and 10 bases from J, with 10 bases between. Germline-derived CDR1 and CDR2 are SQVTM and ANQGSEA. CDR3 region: CSVDLALEQFF. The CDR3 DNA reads TGCAGCGTTGACTTGGCCTTAGAGCAGTTCTTC.

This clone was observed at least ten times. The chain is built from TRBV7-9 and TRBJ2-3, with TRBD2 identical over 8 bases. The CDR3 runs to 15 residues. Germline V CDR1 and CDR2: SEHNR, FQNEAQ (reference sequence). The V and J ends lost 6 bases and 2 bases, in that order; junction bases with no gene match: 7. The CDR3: CASSHSGTYTDTQYF. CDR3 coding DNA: TGTGCCAGCAGTCATAGCGGGACCTACACAGATACGCAGTATTTT.

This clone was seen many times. DNA of the CDR3: TGTGCCAGTAGTTTCTTACCAGGGGGCAGCCTCAATCAGCCCCAGCATTTT. The encoded protein is CASSFLPGGSLNQPQHF. The chain couples TRBV19 to TRBJ1-5, with TRBD1 matching 8 bases. The CDR3 is 17 residues long. Germline V gives CDR1 LNHDA, CDR2 SQIVND (reference sequence). V lost 5 bases and J lost 3; bases outside the gene matches: 12.

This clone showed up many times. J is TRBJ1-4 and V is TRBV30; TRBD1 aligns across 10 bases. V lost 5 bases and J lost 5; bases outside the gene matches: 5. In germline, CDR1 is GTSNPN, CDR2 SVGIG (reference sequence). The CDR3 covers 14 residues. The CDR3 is CAWGTGQGNEKLFF. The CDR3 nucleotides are TGTGCCTGGGGAACGGGACAGGGGAATGAAAAACTGTTTTTT.

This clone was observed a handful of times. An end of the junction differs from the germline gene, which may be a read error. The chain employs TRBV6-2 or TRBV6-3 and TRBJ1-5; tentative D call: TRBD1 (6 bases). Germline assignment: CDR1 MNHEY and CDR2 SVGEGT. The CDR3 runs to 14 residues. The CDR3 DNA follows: TGTGTCAGCAGCCAAACAGGGATCAATCAGCCCCAGCATTTT. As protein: CVSSQTGINQPQHF.

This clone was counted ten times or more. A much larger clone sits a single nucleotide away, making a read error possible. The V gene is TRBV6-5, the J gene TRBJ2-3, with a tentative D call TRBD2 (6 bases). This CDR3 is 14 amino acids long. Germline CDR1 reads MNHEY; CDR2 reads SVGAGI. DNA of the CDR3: TGTGCCAGCAGCGCGGGGAGTTACACAGACACGCAGTATTTT. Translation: CASSAGSYTDTQYF.

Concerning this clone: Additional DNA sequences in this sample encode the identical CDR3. CDR3 bases: TGTGCCAGCAGCCTAGGGCTAGCGGAAATATACAATGAGCAGTTCTTC. Its protein product is CASSLGLAEIYNEQFF. V is TRBV25-1 and J is TRBJ2-1; 7 bases match TRBD2. The CDR3 is 16 residues long. Germline V lookup: CDR1 MGHDK, CDR2 SYGVNS. Trimming at V came to 6 bases and at J to 4 bases, leaving 12 bases not matched to a gene.

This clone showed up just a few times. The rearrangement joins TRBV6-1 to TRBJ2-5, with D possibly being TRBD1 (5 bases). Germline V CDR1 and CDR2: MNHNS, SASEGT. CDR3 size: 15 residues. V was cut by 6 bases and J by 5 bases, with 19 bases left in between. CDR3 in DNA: TGTGCCAGCAGACAGGCCGGTACTAATAGTGAGACCCAGTACTTC. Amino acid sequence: CASRQAGTNSETQYF.

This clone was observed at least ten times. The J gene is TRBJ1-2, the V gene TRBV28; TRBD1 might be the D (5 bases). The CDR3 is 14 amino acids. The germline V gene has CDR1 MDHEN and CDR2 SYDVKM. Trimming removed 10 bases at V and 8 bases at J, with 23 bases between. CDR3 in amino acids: CATTSDSLGSGYTF. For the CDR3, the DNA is TGTGCCACCACCTCCGACAGTTTAGGTTCGGGCTACACCTTC.

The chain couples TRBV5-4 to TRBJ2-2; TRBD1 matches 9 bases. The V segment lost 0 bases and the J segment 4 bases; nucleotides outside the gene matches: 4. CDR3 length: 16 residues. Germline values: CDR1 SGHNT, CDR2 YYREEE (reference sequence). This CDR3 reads CASSLVTGGFTGELFF. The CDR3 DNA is TGTGCCAGCAGCTTGGTTACAGGGGGCTTCACCGGGGAGCTGTTTTTT.

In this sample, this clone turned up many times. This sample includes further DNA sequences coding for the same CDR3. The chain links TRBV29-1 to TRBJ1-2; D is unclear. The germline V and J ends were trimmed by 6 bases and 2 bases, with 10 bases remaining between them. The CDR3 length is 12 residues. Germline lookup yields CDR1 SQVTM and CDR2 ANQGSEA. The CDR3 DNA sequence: TGCAGCGTCGAGGTGAGAAACTATGGCTACACCTTC. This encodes CSVEVRNYGYTF.

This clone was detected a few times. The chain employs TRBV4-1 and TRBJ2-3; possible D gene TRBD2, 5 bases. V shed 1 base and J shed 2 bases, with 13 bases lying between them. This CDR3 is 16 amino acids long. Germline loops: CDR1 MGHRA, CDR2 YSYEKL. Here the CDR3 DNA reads TGCGCCAGCAGCCAAGTTTTAGCGAGAGACACAGATACGCAGTATTTT. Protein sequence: CASSQVLARDTDTQYF.

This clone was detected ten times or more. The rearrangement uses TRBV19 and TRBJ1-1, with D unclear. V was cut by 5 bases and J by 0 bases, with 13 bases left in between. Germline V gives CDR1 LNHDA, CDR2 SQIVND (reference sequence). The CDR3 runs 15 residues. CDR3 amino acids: CASSPSRSVNTEAFF. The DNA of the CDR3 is TGTGCCAGTAGTCCCTCGCGCAGTGTGAACACTGAAGCTTTCTTT.

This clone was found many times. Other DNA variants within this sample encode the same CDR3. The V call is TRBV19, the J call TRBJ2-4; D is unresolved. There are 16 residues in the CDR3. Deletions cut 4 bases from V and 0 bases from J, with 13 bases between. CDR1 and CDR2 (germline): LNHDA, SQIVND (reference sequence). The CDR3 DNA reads TGTGCCAGTAGTAAAATTACATTTTTAGCCAAAAACATTCAGTACTTC. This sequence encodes CASSKITFLAKNIQYF.

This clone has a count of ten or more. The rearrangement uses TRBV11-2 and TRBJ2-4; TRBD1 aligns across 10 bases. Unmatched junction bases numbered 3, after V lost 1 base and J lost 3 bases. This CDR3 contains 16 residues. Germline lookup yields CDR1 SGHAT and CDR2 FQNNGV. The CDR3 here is CASSLGTGGIKNIQYF. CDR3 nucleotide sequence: TGTGCCAGCAGCTTAGGGACAGGGGGGATCAAAAACATTCAGTACTTC.

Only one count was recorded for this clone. The CDR3 loop reads CASSPNLAGGSTYKNIQYF. DNA of the CDR3: TGTGCCAGCAGTCCAAATCTAGCGGGAGGATCGACCTACAAAAACATTCAGTACTTC. The V gene is TRBV28, the J gene TRBJ2-4; 11 nucleotides match TRBD2. The CDR3 has 19 residues. V gave up 5 bases and J gave up 3 bases; unmatched junction bases: 15. Germline CDR1 MDHEN, CDR2 SYDVKM. Full variable domain (rest looked up from reference TRBV28 and TRBJ2-4): DVKVTQSSRYLVKRTGEKVFLECVQDMDHENMFWYRQDPGLGLRLIYFSYDVKMKEKGDIPEGYSVSREKKERFSLILESASTNQTSMYLCASSPNLAGGSTYKNIQYFGAGTRLSVL.

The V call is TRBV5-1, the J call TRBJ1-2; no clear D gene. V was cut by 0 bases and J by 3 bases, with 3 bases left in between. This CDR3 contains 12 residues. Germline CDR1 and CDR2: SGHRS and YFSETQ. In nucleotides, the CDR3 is TGCGCCAGCAGCTTGGCGGACTATGGCTACACCTTC. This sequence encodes CASSLADYGYTF.

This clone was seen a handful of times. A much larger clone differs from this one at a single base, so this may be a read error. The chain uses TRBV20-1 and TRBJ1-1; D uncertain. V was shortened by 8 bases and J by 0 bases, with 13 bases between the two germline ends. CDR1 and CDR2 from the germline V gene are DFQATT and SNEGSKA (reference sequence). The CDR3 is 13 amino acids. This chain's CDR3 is CSTRDEVNTEAFF. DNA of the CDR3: TGCAGTACCCGCGACGAAGTGAACACTGAAGCTTTCTTT.

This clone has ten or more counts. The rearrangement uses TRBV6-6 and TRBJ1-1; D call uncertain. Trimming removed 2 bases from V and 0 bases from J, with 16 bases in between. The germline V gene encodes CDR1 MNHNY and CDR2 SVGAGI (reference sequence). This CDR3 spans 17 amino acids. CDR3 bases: TGTGCCAGCAGTTACGCCTTAGGTAGTTATCTGAACACTGAAGCTTTCTTT. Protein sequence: CASSYALGSYLNTEAFF.

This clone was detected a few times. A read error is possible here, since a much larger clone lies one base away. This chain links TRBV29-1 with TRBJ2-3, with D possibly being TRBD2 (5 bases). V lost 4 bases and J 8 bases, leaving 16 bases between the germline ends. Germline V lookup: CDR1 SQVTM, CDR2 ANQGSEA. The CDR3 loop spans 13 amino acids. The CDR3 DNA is TGCAGCGTTGCTAGCTGGAGAGCCGGTACGCAGTATTTT. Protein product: CSVASWRAGTQYF.